The rows below give T cell receptor beta chains drawn from one sample of a study of T-cell reconstitution after alpha-beta-depleted transplantation in children. TCRdb used MiXCR to reprocess the PCR reads, holding one entry per CDR3 protein. The data show some 200,000 distinct CDR3 sequences, 5% to 7.5% seen once. The sample here was PBMCs, taken before TCRalphabeta/CD19-depleted stem cell transplant. The receptors stem from a girl in the first two years of life with combined immunodeficiency, due to receive a stem cell transplant. Both conserved end residues are part of each CDR3. A D gene is named only where the DNA matches it firmly. Some rows have no size entry. The others give once, few or many, or a class for an expanded clone.

CDR3 length: 16
clone size: -
V gene: TRBV7-6
J gene: TRBJ2-1
D gene: -
CDR3 DNA: TGTGCCAGCAGCTCCTCACAGGGTTTTTCCTACAATGAGCAGTTCTTC
CDR3 protein: CASSSSQGFSYNEQFF

CDR3 length: 13
clone size: many
V gene: TRBV29-1
J gene: TRBJ2-7
D gene: -
CDR3 DNA: TGCAGCGTTGAAAAACGAGGAGGTAGCGAGCAGTACTTC
CDR3 protein: CSVEKRGGSEQYF

CDR3 length: 19
clone size: many
V gene: TRBV7-8
J gene: TRBJ1-3
D gene: TRBD1
CDR3 DNA: TGTGCCAGCAGCTTAGCGCCTGGGACAGGGGCGAGCTCTGGAAACACCATATATTTT
CDR3 protein: CASSLAPGTGASSGNTIYF

CDR3 length: 12
clone size: many
V gene: TRBV29-1
J gene: TRBJ2-7
D gene: -
CDR3 DNA: TGCAGCGTTGAAGCGGGAGCCTACGAGCAGTACTTC
CDR3 protein: CSVEAGAYEQYF

CDR3 length: 12
clone size: many
V gene: TRBV29-1
J gene: TRBJ1-1
D gene: -
CDR3 DNA: TGCAGCGTTGAAGACACAGCGCCTGAAGCTTTCTTT
CDR3 protein: CSVEDTAPEAFF

CDR3 length: 16
clone size: many
V gene: TRBV7-8
J gene: TRBJ2-1
D gene: -
CDR3 DNA: TGTGCCAGCAGCTTTCCAGGCTTCCCCTCCTACAATGAGCAGTTCTTC
CDR3 protein: CASSFPGFPSYNEQFF

CDR3 length: 13
clone size: -
V gene: TRBV20-1
J gene: TRBJ2-7
D gene: -
CDR3 DNA: TGCAGTGCTAGAGTGGGAAATGAGTACGAGCAGTACTTC
CDR3 protein: CSARVGNEYEQYF

CDR3 length: 13
clone size: many
V gene: TRBV7-6
J gene: TRBJ1-4
D gene: -
CDR3 DNA: TGTGCCAGCTCCGGCGGTTTGGATGAAAAACTGTTTTTT
CDR3 protein: CASSGGLDEKLFF

CDR3 length: 15
clone size: few
V gene: TRBV20-1
J gene: TRBJ2-3
D gene: TRBD1
CDR3 DNA: TGCAGTCCAAGTCGGAACAGGGGGCGCGGGGATACGCAGTATTTT
CDR3 protein: CSPSRNRGRGDTQYF

CDR3 length: 11
clone size: many
V gene: TRBV14
J gene: TRBJ2-7
D gene: -
CDR3 DNA: TGTGCCAGCAGCCATCACTACGAGCAGTACTTC
CDR3 protein: CASSHHYEQYF

CDR3 length: 17
clone size: -
V gene: TRBV20-1
J gene: TRBJ2-1
D gene: TRBD1
CDR3 DNA: TGCAGTGCTAGCCCCCGGGACAGTGGGATCCTCATCGATGAGCAGTTCTTC
CDR3 protein: CSASPRDSGILIDEQFF

CDR3 length: 17
clone size: many
V gene: TRBV6-2/TRBV6-3
J gene: TRBJ2-3
D gene: -
CDR3 DNA: TGTGCCAGCAGCCCTCCACCCGGGACCCACCTCCCAGATACGCAGTATTTT
CDR3 protein: CASSPPPGTHLPDTQYF

CDR3 length: 14
clone size: many
V gene: TRBV2
J gene: TRBJ2-1
D gene: TRBD2
CDR3 DNA: TGTGCCAGCATTCGGACTAGCGGACACAATGAGCAGTTCTTC
CDR3 protein: CASIRTSGHNEQFF

CDR3 length: 15
clone size: many
V gene: TRBV28
J gene: TRBJ2-1
D gene: -
CDR3 DNA: TGTGCCAGCAGTACGACACGCTTCTCCTACAATGAGCAGTTCTTC
CDR3 protein: CASSTTRFSYNEQFF

CDR3 length: 15
clone size: many
V gene: TRBV10-3
J gene: TRBJ2-1
D gene: TRBD2
CDR3 DNA: TGTGCCATCAGTGTGACCACTAGCGCATACAATGAGCAGTTCTTC
CDR3 protein: CAISVTTSAYNEQFF

CDR3 length: 15
clone size: many
V gene: TRBV10-3
J gene: TRBJ2-7
D gene: TRBD1
CDR3 DNA: TGTGCCATCAGTGAGCCCTCGACAGGGCCCAACGAGCAGTACTTC
CDR3 protein: CAISEPSTGPNEQYF

CDR3 length: 16
clone size: many
V gene: TRBV4-3
J gene: TRBJ2-1
D gene: -
CDR3 DNA: TGCGCCAGCAGCCAAGATGTCGAGGCGGAATACAATGAGCAGTTCTTC
CDR3 protein: CASSQDVEAEYNEQFF

CDR3 length: 14
clone size: many
V gene: TRBV19
J gene: TRBJ2-7
D gene: -
CDR3 DNA: TGTGCCAGTAGTATCGGCTCCAGCGGCAACGAGCAGTACTTC
CDR3 protein: CASSIGSSGNEQYF

CDR3 length: 18
clone size: many
V gene: TRBV4-2
J gene: TRBJ2-7
D gene: -
CDR3 DNA: TGTGCCAGCAGCCAAGATCCGGGGTGGCGGGGTAACACCTACGAGCAGTACTTC
CDR3 protein: CASSQDPGWRGNTYEQYF

CDR3 length: 16
clone size: many
V gene: TRBV7-6
J gene: TRBJ2-7
D gene: TRBD2
CDR3 DNA: TGTGCCAGCAGCTTAGCACCGACTAGCGGGAGTCGGGAGCAGTACTTC
CDR3 protein: CASSLAPTSGSREQYF

CDR3 length: 15
clone size: many
V gene: TRBV20-1
J gene: TRBJ2-1
D gene: -
CDR3 DNA: TGCAGTGCCAGCGGATGGAGGGCCCCCTTTAATGAGCAGTTCTTC
CDR3 protein: CSASGWRAPFNEQFF

CDR3 length: 14
clone size: many
V gene: TRBV18
J gene: TRBJ1-1
D gene: -
CDR3 DNA: TGTGCCAGCTCACCGTCGGGGGGGTTAGATGAAGCTTTCTTT
CDR3 protein: CASSPSGGLDEAFF

CDR3 length: 14
clone size: -
V gene: TRBV5-1
J gene: TRBJ1-4
D gene: -
CDR3 DNA: TGCGCCAGCAGCACCGGGACAACTAATGAAAAAGTGTTTTTT
CDR3 protein: CASSTGTTNEKVFF

CDR3 length: 17
clone size: many
V gene: TRBV29-1
J gene: TRBJ2-1
D gene: TRBD2
CDR3 DNA: TGCAGCGTTGAAGCAGTTGAGGCGGGAGGGCCTGGGGATGAGCAGTTCTTC
CDR3 protein: CSVEAVEAGGPGDEQFF

CDR3 length: 15
clone size: many
V gene: TRBV15
J gene: TRBJ2-7
D gene: TRBD2
CDR3 DNA: TGTGCCACCAGCAGAGTCCCGGGGGGATGGTACGAGCAGTACTTC
CDR3 protein: CATSRVPGGWYEQYF

CDR3 length: 19
clone size: -
V gene: TRBV5-1
J gene: TRBJ2-4
D gene: TRBD2
CDR3 DNA: TGCGCCAGCAGCTTGGCCTTAGGGGCGGAAACTAGCGGGCGAAACATTCAGTACTTC
CDR3 protein: CASSLALGAETSGRNIQYF

CDR3 length: 13
clone size: few
V gene: TRBV12-3/TRBV12-4
J gene: TRBJ1-2
D gene: -
CDR3 DNA: TGTGCCAGCAGTTTAGTGGCAGGGGACGGCTACACCTTC
CDR3 protein: CASSLVAGDGYTF

CDR3 length: 15
clone size: many
V gene: TRBV7-2
J gene: TRBJ2-1
D gene: TRBD2
CDR3 DNA: TGTGCCAGCAGCTTCTCCGGGGGGGCCCTGGATGAGCAGTTCTTC
CDR3 protein: CASSFSGGALDEQFF

CDR3 length: 19
clone size: many
V gene: TRBV4-1
J gene: TRBJ2-1
D gene: TRBD2
CDR3 DNA: TGCGCCAGCAGCCAAGACCCCACTGGAACTAGCGGGACCAACAATGAGCAGTTCTTC
CDR3 protein: CASSQDPTGTSGTNNEQFF

CDR3 length: 15
clone size: -
V gene: TRBV9
J gene: TRBJ2-7
D gene: TRBD1
CDR3 DNA: TGTGCCACCAGCGTGGGCATCGCAGGGGGATACGAGCAGTACTTC
CDR3 protein: CATSVGIAGGYEQYF

CDR3 length: 18
clone size: many
V gene: TRBV9
J gene: TRBJ2-1
D gene: TRBD2
CDR3 DNA: TGTGCCAGCAGCGTAGTGGGTAGCGGGGGACCGTCCTACAATGAGCAGTTCTTC
CDR3 protein: CASSVVGSGGPSYNEQFF